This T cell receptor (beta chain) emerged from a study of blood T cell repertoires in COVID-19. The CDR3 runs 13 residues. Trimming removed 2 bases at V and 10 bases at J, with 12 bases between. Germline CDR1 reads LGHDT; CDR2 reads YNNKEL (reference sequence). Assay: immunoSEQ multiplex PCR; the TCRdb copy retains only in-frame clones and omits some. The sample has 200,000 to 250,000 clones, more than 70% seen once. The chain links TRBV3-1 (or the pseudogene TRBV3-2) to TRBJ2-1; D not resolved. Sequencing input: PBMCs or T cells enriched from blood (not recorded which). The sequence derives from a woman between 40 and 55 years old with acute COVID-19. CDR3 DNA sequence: TGTGCCAGCAGCCAAACCACCCCGAGGGAGCAGTTCTTC. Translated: CASSQTTPREQFF.